This record concerns one TCR beta chain sequence. Its antigen is still unknown. No much larger clone exists at a distance of one base, and base qualities are not known. The data stem from a study of siplizumab effects on memory and regulatory T cells (dated by TCRdb to between 2018 and 2020). Notes on the research overall: The study examined how the anti-CD2 antibody siplizumab affects alloreactive T-cell subsets in allogeneic mixed lymphocyte reactions built from human PBMCs.

Trimming removed 3 bases from V and 7 bases from J; the gene matches leave 10 bases unexplained. The cysteine opens and the phenylalanine closes a CDR3 of 17 amino acids. Here the CDR3 DNA is all that survives: 51 bases in frame from base 1. From the germline V gene, CDR1 is SGDLS and CDR2 is YYNGEE. Broader findings and caveats from the paper: Because sequences at frequencies below about 10^-5 were poorly captured, only a minor fraction of alloreactive clones could be mapped back to unstimulated subsets. The suppressive function of proliferating Tregs from siplizumab cultures was not functionally confirmed. The cumulative frequency of alloreactive sequences that could be traced back to unstimulated CD4+ memory T cells was significantly reduced by siplizumab. About 75-96% of proliferating CD4+ or CD8+ clones could not be given a naive or memory phenotype. Of the alloreactive CD4+ clones that could be mapped, the Treg-derived share averaged almost 70% with siplizumab compared with 25% to 30% in control reactions. Unstimulated naive T cells appeared to be more diverse than memory T cells, and naive cells seemed to make a substantial contribution to the alloresponse.

Libraries were constructed by the immunoSEQ multiplex PCR assay. Some 100,000 TCR templates per sample were assayed by the deep sequencing platform. Genomic DNA extracted from sorted T cells was used for TCRbeta CDR3 sequencing. On the authors' methods: The R programming language was used for clonal analysis of TCRbeta CDR3 data. Unstimulated samples were compared with post-reaction CFSE-low samples to define alloreactive CD4+ and CD8+ clones. Regulatory or non-regulatory origin was assigned to alloreactive CD4+ clones by matching of sequences to sorted unstimulated Treg and non-Treg repertoires. In its TCRdb copy, this immuneACCESS table keeps in-frame sequences only and misses some clones. Where compared with another copy, unresolved V genes explain less than half of these, and the others have no known cause. V, J and clone size are those of that table, while D and trimming were read from the DNA. For this sample there are 94,000 or so clones; roughly 93% appear just once. Jointly, the top ten make up over 5.5% of the sample.

Sorted unstimulated T cells and proliferating T cells recovered from mixed lymphocyte reactions were subjected to TCRbeta CDR3 sequencing. Fresh whole blood from nine to ten HLA-typed healthy donors was used as the source from which PBMCs were isolated. Source material: CD8+ T cells sorted from blood. This receptor was taken from a human donor in good health. Recombination joined TRBV9 with TRBJ2-1; TRBD2 matches 13 bases in the middle. The CDR3 region: CASSGTSGSTLGNEQFF. The nucleotides read TGTGCCAGCAGCGGGACTAGCGGGAGTACTCTCGGTAATGAGCAGTTCTTC.